This TCR beta chain was documented in a study of OX40 agonist ivuxolimab in advanced cancers. Study results and limitations: With doses of 0.1-3.0 mg/kg, partial responders showed among the lowest clonal expansion. Antigens targeted by the expanded peripheral T cells were not determined.

As for this clone: As yet, its antigen is unknown.

With autoimmune disease history or systemic immunosuppression, patients were excluded. Assay used: immunoSEQ multiplex PCR; TCRdb lists only in-frame clones, some missing. This table holds 45,000 to 60,000 clones, more than 70% found once. V lost 4 bases, J lost 2 bases, and 18 bases lay in between. CDR1 SGHDT and CDR2 YYEEEE come from the germline V gene. The CDR3 extends over 16 amino acids. This specimen was CD4+ or CD8+ T cells sorted from blood, taken in a trial of the OX40 agonist ivuxolimab. This sequence joins TRBV5-6 and TRBJ2-5; D remains ambiguous. This TCR derives from an adult with an advanced solid tumor such as melanoma, head and neck, liver or kidney cancer. The CDR3 bases are TGTGCCAGCAGCCCTCGTCCGGATTTCCCTCAAGAGACCCAGTACTTC. It translates to CASSPRPDFPQETQYF. Drawing the rest from reference TRBV5-6 and TRBJ2-5, the complete variable domain is DAGVTQSPTHLIKTRGQQVTLRCSPKSGHDTVSWYQQALGQGPQFIFQYYEEEERQRGNFPDRFSGHQFPNYSSELNVNALLLGDSALYLCASSPRPDFPQETQYFGPGTRLLVL.